The 2 T cell receptor beta chains in this list originate from one sample, sequenced in a study of blood T cell repertoires in COVID-19. Using immunoSEQ multiplex PCR, the repertoire was profiled, and TCRdb retains in-frame clones only, with some absent. Of some 48,000 clones listed, about 81% are singletons. Source material: peripheral blood. These receptors came from a human donor in a cohort sampled during active COVID-19.

This clone showed up just once. The chain is built from TRBV18 and TRBJ1-3, with 9 bases that match TRBD1. The length of the CDR3 is 16 residues. CDR1 and CDR2 (germline): KGHSH, LQKENI. V gave up 2 bases and J gave up 2 bases; unmatched junction bases: 4. The CDR3 loop reads CASSPKGQGTGNTIYF. The CDR3 DNA reads as TGTGCCAGCTCACCAAAAGGACAGGGGACTGGAAACACCATATATTTT. Full variable domain (missing parts from reference TRBV18 and TRBJ1-3): NAGVMQNPRHLVRRRGQEARLRCSPMKGHSHVYWYRQLPEEGLKFMVYLQKENIIDESGMPKERFSAEFPKEGPSILRIQQVVRGDSAAYFCASSPKGQGTGNTIYFGEGSWLTVV.

The gene calls are TRBV19 and TRBJ1-2, with TRBD1 identical over 7 bases. In germline, CDR1 is LNHDA, CDR2 SQIVND (reference sequence). This CDR3 has 13 amino acids. V lost 7 bases, J lost 4 bases, and 6 bases stayed unmatched. The CDR3 nucleotides read TGTGCCAGTAACGACAGGGATTTCTATGGCTACACCTTC. This gives the protein CASNDRDFYGYTF. The full variable domain, in which reference TRBV19 and TRBJ1-2 provide the parts outside the CDR3, is DGGITQSPKYLFRKEGQNVTLSCEQNLNHDAMYWYRQDPGQGLRLIYYSQIVNDFQKGDIAEGYSVSREKKESFPLTVTSAQKNPTAFYLCASNDRDFYGYTFGSGTRLTVV.